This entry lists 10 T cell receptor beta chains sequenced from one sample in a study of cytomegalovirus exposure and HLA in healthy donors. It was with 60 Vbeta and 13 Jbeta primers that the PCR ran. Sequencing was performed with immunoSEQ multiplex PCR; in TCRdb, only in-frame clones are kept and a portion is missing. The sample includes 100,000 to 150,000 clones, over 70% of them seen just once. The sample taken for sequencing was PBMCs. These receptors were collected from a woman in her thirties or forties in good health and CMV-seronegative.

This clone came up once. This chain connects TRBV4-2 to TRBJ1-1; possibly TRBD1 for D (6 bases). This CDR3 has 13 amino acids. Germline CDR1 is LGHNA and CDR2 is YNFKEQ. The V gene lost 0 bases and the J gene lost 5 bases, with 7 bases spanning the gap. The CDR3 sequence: CASSQDGTTEAFF. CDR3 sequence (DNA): TGTGCCAGCAGCCAAGACGGGACAACTGAAGCTTTCTTT.

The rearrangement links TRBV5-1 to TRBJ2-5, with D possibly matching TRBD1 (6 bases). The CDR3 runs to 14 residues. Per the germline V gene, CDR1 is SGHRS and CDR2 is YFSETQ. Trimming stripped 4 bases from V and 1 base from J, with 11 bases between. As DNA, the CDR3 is TGCGCCAGCAGCCGCGGACAGAGCCAAGAGACCCAGTACTTC. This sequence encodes CASSRGQSQETQYF.

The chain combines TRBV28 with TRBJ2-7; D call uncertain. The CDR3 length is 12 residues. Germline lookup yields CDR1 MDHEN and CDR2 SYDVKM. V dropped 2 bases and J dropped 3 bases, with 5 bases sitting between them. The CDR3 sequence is CASSLPGYEQYF. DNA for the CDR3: TGTGCCAGCAGTTTACCCGGCTACGAGCAGTACTTC.

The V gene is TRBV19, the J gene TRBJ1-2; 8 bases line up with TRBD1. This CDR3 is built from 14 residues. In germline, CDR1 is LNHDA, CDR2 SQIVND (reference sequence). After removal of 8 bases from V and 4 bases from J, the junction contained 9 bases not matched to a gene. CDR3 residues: CASWTGSYTYGYTF. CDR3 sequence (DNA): TGTGCCAGTTGGACAGGGAGCTATACCTATGGCTACACCTTC.

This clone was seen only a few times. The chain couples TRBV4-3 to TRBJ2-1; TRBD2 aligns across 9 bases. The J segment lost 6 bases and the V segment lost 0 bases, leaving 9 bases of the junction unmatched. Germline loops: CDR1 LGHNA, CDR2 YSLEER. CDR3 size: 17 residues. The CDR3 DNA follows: TGCGCCAGCAGCCAAGATAGGGTAGAACTAGCGGGCAATGAGCAGTTCTTC. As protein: CASSQDRVELAGNEQFF.

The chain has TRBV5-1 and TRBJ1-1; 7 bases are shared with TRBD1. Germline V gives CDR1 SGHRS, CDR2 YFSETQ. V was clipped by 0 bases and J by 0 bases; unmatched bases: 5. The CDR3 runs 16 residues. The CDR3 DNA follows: TGCGCCAGCAGCTTGGGGCCGACAGGGCTGAACACTGAAGCTTTCTTT. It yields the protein CASSLGPTGLNTEAFF.

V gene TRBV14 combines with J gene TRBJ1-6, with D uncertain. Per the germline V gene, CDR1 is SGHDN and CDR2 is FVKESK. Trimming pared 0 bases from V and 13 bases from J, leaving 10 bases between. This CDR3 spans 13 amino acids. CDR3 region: CASSQDPGRPLHF. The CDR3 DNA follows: TGTGCCAGCAGCCAAGATCCGGGGAGGCCCCTCCACTTT.

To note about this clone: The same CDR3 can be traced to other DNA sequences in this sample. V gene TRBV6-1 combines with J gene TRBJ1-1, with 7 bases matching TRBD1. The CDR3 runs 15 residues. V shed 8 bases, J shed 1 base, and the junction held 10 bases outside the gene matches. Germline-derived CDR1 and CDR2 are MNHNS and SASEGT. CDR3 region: CASADLTGWNTEAFF. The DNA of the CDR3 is TGTGCCAGCGCGGACCTGACAGGGTGGAACACTGAAGCTTTCTTT.

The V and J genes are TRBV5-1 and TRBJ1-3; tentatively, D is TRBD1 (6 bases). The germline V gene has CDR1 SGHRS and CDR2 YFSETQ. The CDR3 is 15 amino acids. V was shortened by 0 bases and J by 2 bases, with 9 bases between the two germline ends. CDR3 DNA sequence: TGCGCCAGCAGCTTGGTACAGGGCCCTGGAAACACCATATATTTT. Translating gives CASSLVQGPGNTIYF.

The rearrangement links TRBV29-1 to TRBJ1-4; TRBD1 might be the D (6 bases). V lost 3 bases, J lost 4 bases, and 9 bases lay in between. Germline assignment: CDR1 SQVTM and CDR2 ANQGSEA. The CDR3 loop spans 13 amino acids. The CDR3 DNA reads TGCAGCGTTGAGGGGGCAGGTAATGAAAAACTGTTTTTT. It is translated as CSVEGAGNEKLFF.